Detailed here is one T cell receptor (beta chain). The CDR3 covers 16 residues. Germline V gene lookup returns CDR1 SGHRS and CDR2 YFSETQ. V lost 0 bases, J lost 1 base, and 13 bases lay in between. The entry originates in a study of blood T cell repertoires in COVID-19. Study as a whole: From the United States, Italy and Spain came samples of acute and convalescent COVID-19.

Here immunoSEQ multiplex PCR was the method, and the copy in TCRdb shows in-frame clones only, minus some. The table lists about 210,000 clones, around 84% of them singletons. The rearrangement links TRBV5-1 to TRBJ1-1; D is perhaps TRBD1 (5 bases). The sample consisted of peripheral blood. This receptor was obtained from a man aged 55 to 69 with acute or convalescent COVID-19. The CDR3 spells CASSLAGPGRNTEAFF. DNA of the CDR3: TGCGCCAGCAGCTTGGCGGGGCCCGGGAGGAACACTGAAGCTTTCTTT.